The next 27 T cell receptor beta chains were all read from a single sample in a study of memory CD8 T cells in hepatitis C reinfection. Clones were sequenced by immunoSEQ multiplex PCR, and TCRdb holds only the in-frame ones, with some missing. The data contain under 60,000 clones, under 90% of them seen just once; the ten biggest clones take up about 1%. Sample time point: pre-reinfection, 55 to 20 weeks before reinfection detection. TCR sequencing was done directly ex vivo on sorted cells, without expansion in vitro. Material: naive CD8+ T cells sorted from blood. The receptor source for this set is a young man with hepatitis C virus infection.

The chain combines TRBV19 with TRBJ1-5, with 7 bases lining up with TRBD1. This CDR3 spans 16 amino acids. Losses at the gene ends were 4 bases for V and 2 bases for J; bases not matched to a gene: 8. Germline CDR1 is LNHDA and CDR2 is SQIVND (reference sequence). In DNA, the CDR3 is TGTGCCAGTAGTAGGAGGGGGGACAGCCGCAATCAGCCCCAGCATTTT. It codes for CASSRRGDSRNQPQHF.

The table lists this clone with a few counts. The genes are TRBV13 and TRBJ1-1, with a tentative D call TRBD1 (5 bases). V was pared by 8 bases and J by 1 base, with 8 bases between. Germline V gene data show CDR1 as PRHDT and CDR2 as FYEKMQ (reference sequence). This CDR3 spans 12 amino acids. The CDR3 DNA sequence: TGTGCCAGCGGGGCAGGGAACACTGAAGCTTTCTTT. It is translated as CASGAGNTEAFF.

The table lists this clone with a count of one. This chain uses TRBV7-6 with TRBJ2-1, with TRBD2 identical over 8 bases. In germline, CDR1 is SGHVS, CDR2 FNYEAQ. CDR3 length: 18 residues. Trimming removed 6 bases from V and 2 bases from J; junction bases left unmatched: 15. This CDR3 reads CASSLGVSGSDAYNEQFF. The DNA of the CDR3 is TGTGCCAGCAGTCTAGGGGTAAGCGGGAGTGACGCCTACAATGAGCAGTTCTTC.

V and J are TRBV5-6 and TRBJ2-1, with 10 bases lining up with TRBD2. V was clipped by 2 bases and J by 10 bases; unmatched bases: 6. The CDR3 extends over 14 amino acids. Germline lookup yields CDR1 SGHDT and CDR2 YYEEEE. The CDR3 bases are TGTGCCAGCAGCTTAGGAGCGGGGGGGCCGGAGCAGTTCTTC. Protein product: CASSLGAGGPEQFF.

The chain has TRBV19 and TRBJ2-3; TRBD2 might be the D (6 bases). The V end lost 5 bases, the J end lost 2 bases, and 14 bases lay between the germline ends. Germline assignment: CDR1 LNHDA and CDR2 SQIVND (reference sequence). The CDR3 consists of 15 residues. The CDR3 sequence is CASSLSGGFTDTQYF. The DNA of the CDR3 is TGTGCCAGTAGTCTTAGCGGAGGGTTCACAGATACGCAGTATTTT.

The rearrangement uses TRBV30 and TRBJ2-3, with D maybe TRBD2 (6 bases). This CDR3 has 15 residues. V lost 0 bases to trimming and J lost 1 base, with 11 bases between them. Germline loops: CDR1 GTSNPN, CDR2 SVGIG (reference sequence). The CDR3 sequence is CAWSVGSGGTDTQYF. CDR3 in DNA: TGTGCCTGGAGTGTGGGTAGCGGAGGCACAGATACGCAGTATTTT. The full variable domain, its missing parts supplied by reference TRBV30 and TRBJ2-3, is SQTIHQWPATLVQPVGSPLSLECTVEGTSNPNLYWYRQAAGRGLQLLFYSVGIGQISSEVPQNLSASRPQDRQFILSSKKLLLSDSGFYLCAWSVGSGGTDTQYFGPGTRLTVL.

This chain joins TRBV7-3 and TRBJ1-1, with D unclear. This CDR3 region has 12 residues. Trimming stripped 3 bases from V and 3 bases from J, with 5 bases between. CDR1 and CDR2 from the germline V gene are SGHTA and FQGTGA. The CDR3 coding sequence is TGTGCCAGCAGCTTTCGGTACACTGAAGCTTTCTTT. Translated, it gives CASSFRYTEAFF.

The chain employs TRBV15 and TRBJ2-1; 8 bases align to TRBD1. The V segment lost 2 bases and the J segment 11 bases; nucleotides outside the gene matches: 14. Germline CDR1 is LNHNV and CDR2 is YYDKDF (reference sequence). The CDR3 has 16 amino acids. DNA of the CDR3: TGTGCCACCAGCAGATCCCCAGGGGGCTGGATAAGTCAGCAGTTCTTC. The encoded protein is CATSRSPGGWISQQFF.

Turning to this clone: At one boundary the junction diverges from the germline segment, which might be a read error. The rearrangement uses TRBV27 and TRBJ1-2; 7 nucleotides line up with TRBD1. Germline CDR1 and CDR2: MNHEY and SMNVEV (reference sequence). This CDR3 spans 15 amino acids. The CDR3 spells CASRFTTGPNYGYTF. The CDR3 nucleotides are TGTGCCAGCCGTTTTACGACAGGGCCAAACTATGGCTACACCTTC.

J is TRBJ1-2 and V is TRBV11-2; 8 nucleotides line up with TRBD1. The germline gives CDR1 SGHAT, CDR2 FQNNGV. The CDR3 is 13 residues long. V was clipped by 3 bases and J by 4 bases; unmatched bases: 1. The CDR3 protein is CASSFDRGYGYTF. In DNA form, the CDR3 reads TGTGCCAGCAGCTTCGACAGGGGCTATGGCTACACCTTC.

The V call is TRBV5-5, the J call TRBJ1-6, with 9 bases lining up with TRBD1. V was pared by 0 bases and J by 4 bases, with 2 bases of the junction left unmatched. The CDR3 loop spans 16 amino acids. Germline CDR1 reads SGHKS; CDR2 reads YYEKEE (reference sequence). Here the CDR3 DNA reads TGTGCCAGCAGCTTGGGGACAGGGGTTTATAATTCACCCCTCCACTTT. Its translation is CASSLGTGVYNSPLHF. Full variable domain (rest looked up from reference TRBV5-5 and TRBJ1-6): DAGVTQSPTHLIKTRGQQVTLRCSPISGHKSVSWYQQVLGQGPQFIFQYYEKEERGRGNFPDRFSARQFPNYSSELNVNALLLGDSALYLCASSLGTGVYNSPLHFGNGTRLTVT.

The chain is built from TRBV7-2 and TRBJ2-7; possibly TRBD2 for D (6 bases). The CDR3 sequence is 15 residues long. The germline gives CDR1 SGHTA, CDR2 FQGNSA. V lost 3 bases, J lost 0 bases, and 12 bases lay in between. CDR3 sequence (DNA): TGTGCCAGCAGCTTTAGGTGGGAGGCCTCCTACGAGCAGTACTTC. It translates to CASSFRWEASYEQYF.

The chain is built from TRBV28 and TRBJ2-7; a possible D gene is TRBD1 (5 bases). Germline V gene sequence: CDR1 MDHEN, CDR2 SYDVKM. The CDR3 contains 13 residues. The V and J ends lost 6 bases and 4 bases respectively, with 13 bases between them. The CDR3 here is CASRGHSAYEQYF. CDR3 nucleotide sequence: TGTGCCAGCAGAGGACATTCCGCGTACGAGCAGTACTTC.

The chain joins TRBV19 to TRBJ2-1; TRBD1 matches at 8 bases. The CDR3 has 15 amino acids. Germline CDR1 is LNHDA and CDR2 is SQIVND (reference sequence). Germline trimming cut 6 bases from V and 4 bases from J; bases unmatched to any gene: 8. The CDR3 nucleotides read TGTGCCAGTAGGACCTACGGACAGGGATACAATGAGCAGTTCTTC. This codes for CASRTYGQGYNEQFF.

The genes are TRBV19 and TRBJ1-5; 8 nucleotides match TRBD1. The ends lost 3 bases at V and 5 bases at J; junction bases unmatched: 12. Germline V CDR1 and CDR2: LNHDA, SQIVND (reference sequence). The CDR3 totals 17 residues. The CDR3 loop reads CASSIPGQVIRDQPQHF. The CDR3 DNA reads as TGTGCCAGTAGTATTCCGGGACAGGTTATTCGCGATCAGCCCCAGCATTTT.

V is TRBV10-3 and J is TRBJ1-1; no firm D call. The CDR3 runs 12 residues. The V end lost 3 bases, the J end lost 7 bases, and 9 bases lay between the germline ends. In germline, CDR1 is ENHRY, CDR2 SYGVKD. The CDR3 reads CAISEREDEAFF. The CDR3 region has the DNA TGTGCCATCAGTGAACGAGAAGATGAAGCTTTCTTT.

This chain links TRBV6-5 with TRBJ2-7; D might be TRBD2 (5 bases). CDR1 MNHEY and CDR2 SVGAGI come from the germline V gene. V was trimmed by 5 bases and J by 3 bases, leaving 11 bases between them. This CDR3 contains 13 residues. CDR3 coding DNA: TGTGCCAGCAGTGAAGCGGTCAGCTACGAGCAGTACTTC. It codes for CASSEAVSYEQYF.

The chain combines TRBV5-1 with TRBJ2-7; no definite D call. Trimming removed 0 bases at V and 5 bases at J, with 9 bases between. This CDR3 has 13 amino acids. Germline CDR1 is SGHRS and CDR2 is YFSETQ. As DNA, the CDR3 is TGCGCCAGCAGCTTGGGACTTCTCGACGAGCAGTACTTC. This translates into CASSLGLLDEQYF.

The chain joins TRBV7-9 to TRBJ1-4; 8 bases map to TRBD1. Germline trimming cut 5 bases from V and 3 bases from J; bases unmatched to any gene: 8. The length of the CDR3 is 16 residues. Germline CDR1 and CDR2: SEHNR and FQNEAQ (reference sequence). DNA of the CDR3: TGTGCCAGCAGCCCCAGGCTGACAGGGGCTAATGAAAAACTGTTTTTT. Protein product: CASSPRLTGANEKLFF.

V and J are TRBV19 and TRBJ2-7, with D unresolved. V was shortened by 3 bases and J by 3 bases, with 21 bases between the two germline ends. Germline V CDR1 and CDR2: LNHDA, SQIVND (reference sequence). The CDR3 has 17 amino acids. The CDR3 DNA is TGTGCCAGTAGTATCTCCAGATGGGCTGGTTCGAACTACGAGCAGTACTTC. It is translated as CASSISRWAGSNYEQYF.

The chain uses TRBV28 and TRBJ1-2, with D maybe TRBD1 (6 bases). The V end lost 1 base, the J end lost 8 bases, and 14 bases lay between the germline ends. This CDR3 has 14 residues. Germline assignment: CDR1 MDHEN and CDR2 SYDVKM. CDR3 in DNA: TGTGCCAGCAGTTTATTCCCAGGGGCTTGGGGCTACACCTTC. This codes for CASSLFPGAWGYTF.

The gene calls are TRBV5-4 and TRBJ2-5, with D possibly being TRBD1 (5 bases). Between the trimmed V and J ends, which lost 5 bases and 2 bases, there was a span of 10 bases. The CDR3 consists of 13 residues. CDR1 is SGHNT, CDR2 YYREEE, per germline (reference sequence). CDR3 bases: TGTGCCAGCAGGTCAGGGCTACAAGAGACCCAGTACTTC. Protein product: CASRSGLQETQYF.

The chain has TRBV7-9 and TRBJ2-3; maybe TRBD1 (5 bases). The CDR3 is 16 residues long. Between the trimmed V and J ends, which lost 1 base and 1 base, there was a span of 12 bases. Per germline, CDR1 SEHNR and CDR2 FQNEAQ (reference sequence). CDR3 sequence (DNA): TGTGCCAGCAGCTTAGTATATGGGGCGGGCACAGATACGCAGTATTTT. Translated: CASSLVYGAGTDTQYF.

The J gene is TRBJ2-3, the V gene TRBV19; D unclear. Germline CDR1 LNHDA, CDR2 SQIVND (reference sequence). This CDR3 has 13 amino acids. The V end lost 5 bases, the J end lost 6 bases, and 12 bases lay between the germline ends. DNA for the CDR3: TGTGCCAGTAGTGCTCGAGTTGAGGATACGCAGTATTTT. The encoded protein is CASSARVEDTQYF. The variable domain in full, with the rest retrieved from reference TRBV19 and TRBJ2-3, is DGGITQSPKYLFRKEGQNVTLSCEQNLNHDAMYWYRQDPGQGLRLIYYSQIVNDFQKGDIAEGYSVSREKKESFPLTVTSAQKNPTAFYLCASSARVEDTQYFGPGTRLTVL.

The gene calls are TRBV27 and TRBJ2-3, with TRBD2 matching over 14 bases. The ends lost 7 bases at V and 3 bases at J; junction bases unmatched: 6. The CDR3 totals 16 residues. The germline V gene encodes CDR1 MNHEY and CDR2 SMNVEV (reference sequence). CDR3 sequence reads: CASNRLAGGPTDTQYF. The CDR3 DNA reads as TGTGCCAGCAACCGACTAGCGGGGGGGCCGACAGATACGCAGTATTTT.

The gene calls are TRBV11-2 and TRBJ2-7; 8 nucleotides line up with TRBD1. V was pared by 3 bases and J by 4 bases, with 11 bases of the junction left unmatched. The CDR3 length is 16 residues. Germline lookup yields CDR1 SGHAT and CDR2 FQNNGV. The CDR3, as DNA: TGTGCCAGCAGCTTGCCAGGGGGCCGGGAGTGGTACGAGCAGTACTTC. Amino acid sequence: CASSLPGGREWYEQYF.

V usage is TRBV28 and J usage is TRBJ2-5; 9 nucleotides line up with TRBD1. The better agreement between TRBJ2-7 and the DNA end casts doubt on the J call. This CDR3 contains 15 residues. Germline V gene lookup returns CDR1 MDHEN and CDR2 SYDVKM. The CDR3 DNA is TGTGCCAGCAGTAACCGGGGACAGGGCGCCTACGAGCAGTACTTC. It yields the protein CASSNRGQGAYEQYF.